These T cell receptor beta chains were read from a single sample in a study of CD8 T cells in Susac syndrome. Each CDR3 protein gets one entry after TCRdb re-called the immunoSEQ multiplex PCR reads with MiXCR. The sample lists tens of thousands of distinct CDR3 sequences, 94% occurring once. What was sequenced was CD8+ T cells from PBMCs. These receptors all stem from a human donor with Susac syndrome. Each CDR3 is given with its conserved first and last residue. D genes are given only for firm matches. Rows give clone size only sometimes, using once, few, many, or a class for an expanded clone.

CDR3 protein,CDR3 DNA,V gene,clone size,D gene,J gene
CSVDDILNTGELFF,TGCAGCGTTGATGACATCCTGAACACCGGGGAGCTGTTTTTT,TRBV29-1,NA,NA,TRBJ2-2
CASSLGQGLEKLFF,TGTGCCAGCAGCTTGGGACAGGGGCTTGAAAAACTGTTTTTT,TRBV5-6,NA,TRBD1,TRBJ1-4
CAISELASYNEQFF,TGTGCCATCAGTGAGTTGGCTTCCTACAATGAGCAGTTCTTC,TRBV10-3,NA,NA,TRBJ2-1
CASSDLDRGGSYEQYF,TGTGCCAGCAGTGACCTAGACAGGGGAGGCTCCTACGAGCAGTACTTC,TRBV25-1,NA,TRBD1,TRBJ2-7
CASGIGGYSYEQYF,TGTGCCAGCGGCATCGGGGGCTACTCCTACGAGCAGTACTTC,TRBV25-1,NA,NA,TRBJ2-7
CASSPSGASEVQYF,TGTGCCAGCAGCCCCTCGGGCGCATCAGAGGTGCAGTACTTC,TRBV3-1,NA,NA,TRBJ2-7
CATSRDDHDSSHYEQYF,TGTGCCACCAGCAGAGATGATCACGACAGCTCACACTACGAGCAGTACTTC,TRBV15,once,NA,TRBJ2-7
CASSISGELSYEQYF,TGTGCCAGCAGCATTAGCGGGGAGCTCTCCTACGAGCAGTACTTC,TRBV9,NA,TRBD2,TRBJ2-7
CASSPDREDEKLFF,TGTGCCAGCAGCCCGGACAGGGAGGATGAAAAACTGTTTTTT,TRBV3-1,NA,TRBD1,TRBJ1-4
CASSQGQGTEAFF,TGCGCCAGCAGCCAAGGGCAGGGGACTGAAGCTTTCTTT,TRBV4-3,NA,NA,TRBJ1-1
CASSYSGEDRYGYTF,TGTGCCAGCAGTTACTCGGGAGAAGATAGATATGGCTACACCTTC,TRBV6-5,NA,NA,TRBJ1-2
CASSDDGTYEQYF,TGTGCCAGCAGTGATGACGGAACCTACGAGCAGTACTTC,TRBV2,once,NA,TRBJ2-7
CASSLSFGGQETQYF,TGCGCCAGCAGCTTGAGTTTCGGGGGACAAGAGACCCAGTACTTC,TRBV5-1,NA,NA,TRBJ2-5
CAWTPVSGNQPQHF,TGTGCCTGGACCCCGGTCTCGGGAAATCAGCCCCAGCATTTT,TRBV30,NA,NA,TRBJ1-5
CSVEAWGGRTSYEQYF,TGCAGCGTTGAAGCCTGGGGCGGCCGCACCTCCTACGAGCAGTACTTC,TRBV29-1,few,NA,TRBJ2-7
CASSILANEQFF,TGTGCCAGCAGTATCCTAGCCAATGAGCAGTTCTTC,TRBV25-1,NA,NA,TRBJ2-1
CASSPDQAGFYNEQFF,TGCGCCAGCAGTCCTGACCAGGCCGGCTTCTACAATGAGCAGTTCTTC,TRBV4-3,NA,NA,TRBJ2-1
CASSQEEGGNQPQHF,TGCGCCAGCAGCCAAGAAGAAGGGGGTAATCAGCCCCAGCATTTT,TRBV4-3,NA,NA,TRBJ1-5
CASSEGRGTYSNQPQHF,TGTGCCAGTAGCGAGGGCAGGGGGACCTATAGCAATCAGCCCCAGCATTTT,TRBV19,NA,TRBD1,TRBJ1-5
CASSPLEGLETQYF,TGTGCCAGCAGTCCGCTCGAGGGGCTGGAGACCCAGTACTTC,TRBV27,NA,NA,TRBJ2-5
CSASVGDSSTDTQYF,TGCAGTGCTTCGGTGGGGGATTCTAGCACAGATACGCAGTATTTT,TRBV20-1,NA,NA,TRBJ2-3
CSAERQGLGTYNSPLHF,TGCAGTGCGGAAAGACAGGGGTTGGGAACCTATAATTCACCCCTCCACTTT,TRBV20-1,NA,TRBD1,TRBJ1-6
CSAPETSGGFSYNEQFF,TGCAGTGCCCCCGAGACTAGCGGGGGTTTCTCCTACAATGAGCAGTTCTTC,TRBV20-1,NA,TRBD2,TRBJ2-1
CASMGGSYEQYF,TGCGCCAGCATGGGGGGCAGTTACGAGCAGTACTTC,TRBV5-1,NA,NA,TRBJ2-7
CASSYGTGVTGELFF,TGTGCCAGCAGTTACGGGACAGGGGTCACCGGGGAGCTGTTTTTT,TRBV6-5,NA,TRBD1,TRBJ2-2
CASSFYRGQGDQPQHF,TGTGCCAGCAGCTTTTATCGGGGACAGGGGGATCAGCCCCAGCATTTT,TRBV7-9,NA,TRBD1,TRBJ1-5
CASRSAAVDTQYF,TGTGCCAGCAGGAGCGCGGCCGTAGATACGCAGTATTTT,TRBV7-9,NA,NA,TRBJ2-3
CASSYSMGENTGELFF,TGTGCCAGCAGTTACTCGATGGGGGAGAACACCGGGGAGCTGTTTTTT,TRBV6-5,NA,NA,TRBJ2-2
CSVEVPRSPGGYGYTF,TGCAGCGTTGAAGTTCCTCGGAGCCCCGGGGGCTATGGCTACACCTTC,TRBV29-1,NA,NA,TRBJ1-2
CASSLGTGTGNTIYF,TGTGCCAGCAGCTTAGGGACAGGAACTGGAAACACCATATATTTT,TRBV7-8,NA,TRBD1,TRBJ1-3
CASSSGWDNEKLFF,TGTGCCAGCAGCTCAGGGTGGGATAATGAAAAACTGTTTTTT,TRBV5-4,NA,NA,TRBJ1-4
CASSSPGNYEQYF,TGTGCCAGCAGCTCCCCCGGGAACTACGAGCAGTACTTC,TRBV13,NA,NA,TRBJ2-7
CASSPIYIPGGYEQYF,TGTGCCAGCTCACCGATCTATATCCCGGGGGGGTACGAGCAGTACTTC,TRBV18,NA,TRBD2,TRBJ2-7
CASSSWLADTYEQYF,TGTGCCAGCAGTTCGTGGCTAGCGGACACCTACGAGCAGTACTTC,TRBV6-2/TRBV6-3,NA,TRBD2,TRBJ2-7
CSARERTGGSGETQYF,TGCAGTGCTAGAGAAAGGACAGGGGGAAGCGGAGAGACCCAGTACTTC,TRBV20-1,once,TRBD1,TRBJ2-5
CASSDKVKNEQFF,TGTGCCAGCAGCGACAAGGTGAAAAATGAGCAGTTCTTC,TRBV3-1,NA,NA,TRBJ2-1
CAWSENNEQFF,TGTGCCTGGAGTGAAAACAATGAGCAGTTCTTC,TRBV30,NA,NA,TRBJ2-1
CASSQDVGRHTEAFF,TGCGCCAGCAGCCAAGATGTCGGCCGGCACACTGAAGCTTTCTTT,TRBV4-1,NA,NA,TRBJ1-1
CASSESANQPQHF,TGTGCCAGCAGTGAATCCGCCAATCAGCCCCAGCATTTT,TRBV25-1,NA,NA,TRBJ1-5
CASSFGQTYEQYF,TGTGCCAGCAGCTTCGGACAGACCTACGAGCAGTACTTC,TRBV11-1,NA,NA,TRBJ2-7
CASSLRYGVLANTGELFF,TGTGCCAGCAGCTTAAGATATGGGGTACTCGCGAACACCGGGGAGCTGTTTTTT,TRBV9,NA,NA,TRBJ2-2